The following is a T cell receptor (beta chain) sequence with its context. The data derive from a study of regulatory T cells in long-lasting Graves disease. Researchers made TCR beta libraries by using iRepertoire HTBI primers and running Arm-PCR on CDR3 regions. TCRdb called the multiplex PCR reads again in MiXCR, with one record for every CDR3 protein. The table records roughly 500,000 distinct CDR3 sequences, about 13% of them present only once. V lost 0 bases and J 2 bases, leaving 10 bases between the germline ends. The germline V gene has CDR1 SSHAT and CDR2 FNYEAQ (reference sequence). The CDR3 is made up of 15 amino acids. Described time point: newly diagnosed GD, antithyroid drugs for less than 3 months. Following extraction of RNA from PBMCs, that RNA was used to make the TCR library. The same data also went into a second study, on T cells in Graves' hyperthyroidism and ophthalmopathy.

V is TRBV7-7 and J is TRBJ2-5, with D unresolved. The material was peripheral blood mononuclear cells (PBMCs), obtained at new diagnosis, from a patient treated with antithyroid drugs. The receptor comes from a man younger than 40 with Graves disease. Here the CDR3 DNA reads TGTGCCAGCAGCTTAGCAGCTGTAGTACAAGAGACCCAGTACTTC. Translating it yields CASSLAAVVQETQYF.